This T cell receptor beta chain was captured by sequencing in a study of T cell responses to AZD1222 COVID-19 vaccine. Whole-study context: The analysis combined second doses at about 4 or about 12 weeks. General observations from the study: Epitopes outside B.1.351 and B.1.1.7 mutated regions reportedly drew nearly half of spike TCRs.

The table came from immunoSEQ multiplex PCR; TCRdb's copy has only in-frame clones and leaves some out. The data contain roughly 100,000 clones, 82% of them singletons. Notes on this clone: Its antigen is still unknown.

The V gene's germline CDR1 is SGHRS and CDR2 YFSETQ. The CDR3 extends over 14 amino acids. J lost 3 bases, V lost 1 base, and 3 bases had no gene match. The V gene is TRBV5-1, the J gene TRBJ1-2; 7 nucleotides match TRBD1. The clonotype was recovered from an adult in good health. The sample consisted of peripheral blood, taken on day 0 of AZD1222 vaccination. CDR3 nucleotide sequence: TGCGCCAGCAGCTTGTCTGGGACAGACTATGGCTACACCTTC. Translated, it gives CASSLSGTDYGYTF.